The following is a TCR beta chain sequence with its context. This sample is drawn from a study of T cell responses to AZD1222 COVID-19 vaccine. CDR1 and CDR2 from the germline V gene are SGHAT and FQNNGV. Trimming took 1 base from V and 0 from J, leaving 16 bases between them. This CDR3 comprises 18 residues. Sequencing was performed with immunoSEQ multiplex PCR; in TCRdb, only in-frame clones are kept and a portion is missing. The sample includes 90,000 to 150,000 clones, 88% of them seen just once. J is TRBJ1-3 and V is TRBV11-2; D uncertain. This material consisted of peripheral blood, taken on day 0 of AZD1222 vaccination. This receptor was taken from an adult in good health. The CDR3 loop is CASSLGSGRHYSGNTIYF. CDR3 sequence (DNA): TGTGCCAGCAGCTTAGGGTCCGGGAGGCACTACTCTGGAAACACCATATATTTT.